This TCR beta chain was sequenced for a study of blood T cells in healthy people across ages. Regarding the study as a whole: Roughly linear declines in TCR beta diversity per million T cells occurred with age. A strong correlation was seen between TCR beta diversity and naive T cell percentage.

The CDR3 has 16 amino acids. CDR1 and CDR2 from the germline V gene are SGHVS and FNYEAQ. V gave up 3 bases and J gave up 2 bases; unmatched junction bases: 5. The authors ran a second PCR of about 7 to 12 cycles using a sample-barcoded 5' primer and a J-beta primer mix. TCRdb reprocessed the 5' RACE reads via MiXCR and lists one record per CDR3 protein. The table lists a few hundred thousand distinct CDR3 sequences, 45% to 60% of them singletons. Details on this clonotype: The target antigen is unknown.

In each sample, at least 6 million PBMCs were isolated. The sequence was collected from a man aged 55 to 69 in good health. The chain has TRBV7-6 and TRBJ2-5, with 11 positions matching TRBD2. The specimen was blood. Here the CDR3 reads CASSLGSGGGQETQYF. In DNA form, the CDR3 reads TGTGCCAGCAGCTTGGGTAGCGGGGGGGGACAAGAGACCCAGTACTTC.